One TCR beta chain is described in this entry. This sample is drawn from a study of technical replicates of blood from several donors. Clones were read by immunoSEQ multiplex PCR, and TCRdb kept only the in-frame ones, dropping some. The sample lists some 64,000 clones, about 86% seen once, with approximately 5.1% in the top ten. What was sequenced was PBMCs. The sequence came from a human donor in good health. Some clones in this sample may be carry-over from other donors' samples.

The CDR3 bases are TGCAGCGTCAATGAAGCGGGGGCCGTAATATTAAATGAGCAGTTCTTC. Its translation: CSVNEAGAVILNEQFF. This sequence joins TRBV29-1 and TRBJ2-1, with TRBD2 identical over 8 bases. The CDR3 is 16 residues long. Germline CDR1 reads SQVTM; CDR2 reads ANQGSEA. The J segment lost 7 bases and the V segment lost 6 bases, leaving 17 bases of the junction unmatched.